The rows below give T cell receptor beta chains drawn from one sample of a study of shared clonotypes between healthy human individuals. This table comes from immunoSEQ multiplex PCR, and its TCRdb copy is limited to in-frame clones, with some not included. Among 2 million to 2.5 million clones listed, under 97% were seen once. The sequenced sample was naive CD4+ T cells sorted from blood. These receptors were obtained from a man between 18 and 35 years old in good health. Each CDR3 is given with its conserved first and last residue. The order of the fields is J gene, D gene, V gene, clone size, CDR3 length, CDR3 protein, CDR3 DNA. A D gene is named only where the DNA matches it firmly. Not all rows give a size; the values are once, few, many and, for expanded clones, a class.

TRBJ2-1 | - | TRBV7-9 | - | 15 | CASSLTGVRWYEQFF | TGTGCCAGCAGCTTAACGGGAGTAAGATGGTATGAGCAGTTCTTC
TRBJ2-2 | TRBD1 | TRBV7-9 | - | 14 | CANPGTGNTGELFF | TGTGCTAACCCCGGGACAGGGAACACCGGGGAGCTGTTTTTT
TRBJ1-3 | - | TRBV2 | - | 16 | CASYHFGVDSGNTIYF | TGTGCCAGCTACCATTTTGGGGTGGACTCTGGAAACACCATATATTTT
TRBJ2-1 | TRBD1 | TRBV7-2 | - | 13 | CASSLEGGERQFF | TGTGCCAGCAGCTTAGAAGGGGGCGAGAGGCAGTTCTTC
TRBJ1-6 | TRBD1 | TRBV7-9 | - | 16 | CASSDTNRGGYSPLHF | TGTGCCAGCAGCGATACCAACAGGGGCGGGTATTCACCCCTCCACTTT
TRBJ1-4 | TRBD1 | TRBV11-2 | - | 14 | CASSLVRGVRKLFF | TGTGCCAGCAGCTTAGTCAGGGGGGTTCGAAAACTGTTTTTT
TRBJ1-6 | - | TRBV27 | - | 15 | CASSLLAPAPSPLHF | TGTGCCAGCAGTTTATTAGCCCCTGCCCCTTCACCCCTCCACTTT
TRBJ2-7 | TRBD2 | TRBV10-2 | - | 13 | CASTSGIAYEQYF | TGCGCCAGCACTAGCGGGATAGCCTACGAGCAGTACTTC
TRBJ1-1 | - | TRBV18 | - | 15 | CASSPVYPMNTEAFF | TGTGCCAGCTCCCCCGTATACCCCATGAACACTGAAGCTTTCTTT
TRBJ2-7 | - | TRBV18 | - | 12 | CASSSDGYEQYF | TGTGCCAGCTCCTCGGACGGCTACGAGCAGTACTTC
TRBJ1-4 | - | TRBV7-6 | - | 15 | CASSLAGPFNEKLFF | TGTGCCAGCAGCTTAGCAGGACCTTTTAATGAAAAACTGTTTTTT
TRBJ2-3 | TRBD2 | TRBV5-4 | - | 15 | CASSSPSGGLDTQYF | TGTGCCAGCAGCTCACCGAGCGGGGGGTTAGATACGCAGTATTTT
TRBJ1-1 | TRBD1 | TRBV28 | once | 15 | CASRTDREGVTEAFF | TGTGCCAGCAGGACCGACAGGGAGGGTGTCACTGAAGCTTTCTTT
TRBJ2-1 | TRBD2 | TRBV6-5 | once | 15 | CASRRGGPSYNEQFF | TGTGCCAGCAGGCGGGGGGGCCCCTCCTACAATGAGCAGTTCTTC
TRBJ1-1 | - | TRBV30 | - | 13 | CAWSRSFGTEAFF | TGTGCCTGGAGTCGGTCCTTCGGCACTGAAGCTTTCTTT
TRBJ1-1 | - | TRBV7-3 | - | 13 | CASSSSWGTEAFF | TGTGCCAGCAGCTCCTCGTGGGGCACTGAAGCTTTCTTT
TRBJ2-3 | TRBD2 | TRBV28 | - | 15 | CASSNSGGWGDTQYF | TGTGCCAGCAGCAATAGCGGGGGTTGGGGAGATACGCAGTATTTT
TRBJ2-2 | - | TRBV5-1 | - | 13 | CASRGTGPGELFF | TGCGCCAGCAGGGGAACAGGGCCCGGGGAGCTGTTTTTT
TRBJ2-3 | - | TRBV5-1 | - | 14 | CASSSAGSTDTQYF | TGCGCCAGCAGCTCGGCGGGTTCAACAGATACGCAGTATTTT
TRBJ2-3 | - | TRBV11-2 | - | 16 | CASSLVGRTSTDTQYF | TGTGCCAGCAGCTTAGTTGGCAGGACTAGCACAGATACGCAGTATTTT
TRBJ2-3 | - | TRBV6-5 | - | 15 | CASSSRGPSTDTQYF | TGTGCCAGCAGTTCGAGGGGACCTAGCACAGATACGCAGTATTTT
TRBJ1-6 | TRBD1 | TRBV18 | - | 18 | CASSPVGTGGSANSPLHF | TGTGCCAGCTCACCAGTCGGGACAGGGGGTTCGGCGAATTCACCCCTCCACTTT
TRBJ2-3 | - | TRBV4-1 | - | 17 | CASSPQTNRIGTDTQYF | TGCGCCAGCAGCCCACAGACCAACAGGATTGGCACAGATACGCAGTATTTT